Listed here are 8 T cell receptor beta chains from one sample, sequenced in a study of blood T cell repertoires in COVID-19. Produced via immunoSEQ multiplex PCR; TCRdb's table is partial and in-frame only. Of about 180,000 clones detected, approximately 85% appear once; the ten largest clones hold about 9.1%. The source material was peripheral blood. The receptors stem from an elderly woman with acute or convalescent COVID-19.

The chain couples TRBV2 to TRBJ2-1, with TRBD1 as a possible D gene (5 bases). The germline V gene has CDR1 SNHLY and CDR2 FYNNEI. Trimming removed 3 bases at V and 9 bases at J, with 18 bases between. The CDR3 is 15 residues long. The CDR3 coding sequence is TGTGCCAGCAGTGATAGGGGCATCTATCAGGCTGAGCAGTTCTTC. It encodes CASSDRGIYQAEQFF. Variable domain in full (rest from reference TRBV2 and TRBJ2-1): EPEVTQTPSHQVTQMGQEVILRCVPISNHLYFYWYRQILGQKVEFLVSFYNNEISEKSEIFDDQFSVERPDGSNFTLKIRSTKLEDSAMYFCASSDRGIYQAEQFFGPGTRLTVL.

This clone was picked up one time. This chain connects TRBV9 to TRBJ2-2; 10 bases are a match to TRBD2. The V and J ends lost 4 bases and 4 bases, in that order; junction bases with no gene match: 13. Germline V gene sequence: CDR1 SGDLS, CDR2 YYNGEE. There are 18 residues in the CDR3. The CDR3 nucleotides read TGTGCCAGCAGCCCTACACTAGCGGGAAGGTCGGGCACCGGGGAGCTGTTTTTT. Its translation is CASSPTLAGRSGTGELFF.

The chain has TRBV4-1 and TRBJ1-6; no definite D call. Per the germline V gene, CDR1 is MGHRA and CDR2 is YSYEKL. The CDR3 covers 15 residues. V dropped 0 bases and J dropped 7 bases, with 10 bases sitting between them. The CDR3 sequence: CASSQESMRNSPLHF. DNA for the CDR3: TGCGCCAGCAGCCAAGAATCTATGAGAAATTCACCCCTCCACTTT.

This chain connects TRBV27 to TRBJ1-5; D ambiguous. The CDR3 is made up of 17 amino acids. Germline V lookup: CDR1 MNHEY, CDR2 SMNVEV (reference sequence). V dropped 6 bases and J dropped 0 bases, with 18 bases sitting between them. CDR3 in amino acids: CASSPGWGAGSNQPQHF. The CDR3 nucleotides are TGTGCCAGCAGCCCAGGTTGGGGAGCTGGTAGCAATCAGCCCCAGCATTTT.

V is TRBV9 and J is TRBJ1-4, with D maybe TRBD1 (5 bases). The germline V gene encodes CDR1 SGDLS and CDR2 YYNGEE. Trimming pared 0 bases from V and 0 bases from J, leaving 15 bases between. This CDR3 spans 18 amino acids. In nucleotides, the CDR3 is TGTGCCAGCAGCGTAGACATCCTCACAGGCGCAACTAATGAAAAACTGTTTTTT. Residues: CASSVDILTGATNEKLFF.

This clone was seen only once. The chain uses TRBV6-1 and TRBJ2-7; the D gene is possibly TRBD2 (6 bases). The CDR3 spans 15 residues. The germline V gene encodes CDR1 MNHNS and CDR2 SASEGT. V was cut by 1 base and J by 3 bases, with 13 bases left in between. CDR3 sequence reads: CASSEGVGGIYEQYF. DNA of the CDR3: TGTGCCAGCAGTGAAGGGGTCGGGGGAATCTACGAGCAGTACTTC.

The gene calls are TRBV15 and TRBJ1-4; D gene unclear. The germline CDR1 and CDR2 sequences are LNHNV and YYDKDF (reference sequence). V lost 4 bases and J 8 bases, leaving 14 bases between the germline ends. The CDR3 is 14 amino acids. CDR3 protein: CATSNGPSGEKLFF. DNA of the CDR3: TGTGCCACCAGCAATGGCCCTTCCGGGGAAAAACTGTTTTTT.

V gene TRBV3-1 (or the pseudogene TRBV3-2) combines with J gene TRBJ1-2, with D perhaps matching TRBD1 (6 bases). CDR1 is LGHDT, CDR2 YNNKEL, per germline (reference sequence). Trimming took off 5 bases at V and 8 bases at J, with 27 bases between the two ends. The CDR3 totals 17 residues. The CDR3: CASSAPRSGTPSGGYTF. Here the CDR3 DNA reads TGTGCCAGCAGCGCTCCTAGATCCGGGACACCTTCGGGGGGCTACACCTTC.